The next 20 T cell receptor beta chains were all read from a single sample in a study of blood T cell repertoires in COVID-19 (dated by TCRdb to about 2020). Receptor amplification or capture employed the immunoSEQ multiplex PCR assay. TCRdb took over this immuneACCESS table, retaining in-frame rearrangements with V and J assigned. Such tables are incomplete; in checked studies, under half of the missing clones stem from an unresolved V gene, and the remainder is unexplained. Within this sample are around 250,000 clones, with 80% to 90% of them counted one time only. The top ten clonotypes cover over 1.5% of the sample. Sequenced sample: PBMCs or T cells enriched from blood (not recorded which). These receptors all come from a woman in her fifties or sixties who had recovered from COVID-19.

The CDR3 sequence is CASSLEAGRGTGELFF. The CDR3 bases are TGTGCCAGCAGCTTAGAGGCAGGGCGGGGCACCGGGGAGCTGTTTTTT. V and J are TRBV11-3 and TRBJ2-2, with D maybe TRBD2 (6 bases). Between the trimmed V and J ends, which lost 0 bases and 4 bases, there was a span of 12 bases. From germline, CDR1 is SGHNT and CDR2 YENEEA. This CDR3 has 16 amino acids.

This clone was seen once. V usage is TRBV19 and J usage is TRBJ2-1; TRBD2 matches at 10 bases. The CDR3 has 18 amino acids. Trimming took 3 bases from V and 0 from J; bases not matched to a gene: 8. Germline V gene data show CDR1 as LNHDA and CDR2 as SQIVND (reference sequence). CDR3 sequence: CASSMGLAGEGSYNEQFF. For the CDR3, the DNA is TGTGCCAGTAGTATGGGGCTAGCGGGAGAAGGCTCCTACAATGAGCAGTTCTTC.

The V gene is TRBV11-2, the J gene TRBJ1-1; D is perhaps TRBD1 (6 bases). Trimming left V 5 bases short and J 11 bases short, with 18 bases between. The CDR3 contains 13 residues. CDR1 is SGHAT and CDR2 is FQNNGV in the germline V gene. CDR3 sequence reads: CASSPGTPAGAFF. In DNA, the CDR3 is TGTGCCAGCAGCCCCGGGACACCAGCCGGGGCTTTCTTT.

J is TRBJ2-1 and V is TRBV11-2; 7 nucleotides match TRBD2. The CDR3 runs 15 residues. Germline-derived CDR1 and CDR2 are SGHAT and FQNNGV. Trimming cost V 3 bases and J 5 bases; bases outside gene matches: 7. Here the CDR3 DNA reads TGTGCCAGCAGCTTGCGCCGGGACTACGACAATGAGCAGTTCTTC. It yields the protein CASSLRRDYDNEQFF.

V usage is TRBV11-3 and J usage is TRBJ2-2; D is possibly TRBD1 (6 bases). The V end was cut by 6 bases, the J end by 0 bases, with 14 bases between. CDR1 is SGHNT and CDR2 is YENEEA in the germline V gene. The CDR3 totals 16 residues. For the CDR3, the DNA is TGTGCCAGCAGTCTCACAGGGCGCGCGAACACCGGGGAGCTGTTTTTT. This encodes CASSLTGRANTGELFF.

The genes are TRBV15 and TRBJ2-7; possible D gene TRBD1, 5 bases. Per germline, CDR1 LNHNV and CDR2 YYDKDF (reference sequence). This CDR3 is built from 11 residues. Trimming removed 8 bases from V and 4 bases from J, with 9 bases in between. CDR3 in amino acids: CATGAWYEQYF. CDR3 nucleotide sequence: TGTGCCACCGGGGCGTGGTACGAGCAGTACTTC.

The gene calls are TRBV10-2 and TRBJ1-1; D may be TRBD1 (5 bases). Germline CDR1 is WSHSY and CDR2 is SAAADI. The CDR3 consists of 13 residues. V was pared by 4 bases and J by 1 base, with 7 bases between. CDR3 amino acids: CASSVGQNTEAFF. The CDR3, as DNA: TGCGCCAGCAGTGTAGGACAGAACACTGAAGCTTTCTTT.

The rearrangement uses TRBV28 and TRBJ2-2; D may be TRBD2 (6 bases). The CDR3 covers 14 residues. V lost 6 bases, J lost 4 bases, and 12 bases lay in between. Germline-derived CDR1 and CDR2 are MDHEN and SYDVKM. CDR3 sequence (DNA): TGTGCCAGCAGCCCGTTGGGGGGCACCGGGGAGCTGTTTTTT. Residues: CASSPLGGTGELFF.

The chain joins TRBV29-1 to TRBJ2-7; D might be TRBD2 (6 bases). V lost 1 base to trimming and J lost 0 bases, with 16 bases between them. The CDR3 totals 16 residues. CDR1 SQVTM and CDR2 ANQGSEA come from the germline V gene. CDR3 region: CSVEGGVGVSSYEQYF. The CDR3 nucleotides are TGCAGCGTTGAAGGGGGGGTCGGGGTGAGCTCCTACGAGCAGTACTTC.

The gene calls are TRBV5-1 and TRBJ2-3; TRBD1 agrees at 9 bases. Germline loops: CDR1 SGHRS, CDR2 YFSETQ. The CDR3 is 16 residues long. After removal of 1 base from V and 0 bases from J, the junction contained 3 bases not matched to a gene. The CDR3 protein is CASSLWGQGSTDTQYF. The CDR3 DNA reads as TGCGCCAGCAGCTTGTGGGGACAGGGAAGCACAGATACGCAGTATTTT.

This clone is a singleton in its sample. The CDR3 nucleotides are TGTGCCAGTCTCCTCAGGGGGAGGCAGCCAATCGTCTCTGGAAACACCATATATTTT. It specifies CASLLRGRQPIVSGNTIYF. The chain carries TRBV21-1 and TRBJ1-3; the table assigns TRBD1, which was not confirmed against the DNA. TRBV21-1 is classified as a pseudogene. This CDR3 has 19 residues.

The chain carries TRBV10-3 and TRBJ2-6, with a weak D call TRBD1 (5 bases). Germline CDR1 ENHRY, CDR2 SYGVKD. The CDR3 spans 17 residues. Trimming left V 6 bases short and J 0 bases short, with 15 bases between. For the CDR3, the DNA is TGTGCCATCAGGGGCCAGGGAAGGGACTCTGGGGCCAACGTCCTGACTTTC. Its translation: CAIRGQGRDSGANVLTF.

The V gene is TRBV6-5, the J gene TRBJ1-2; 8 bases agree with TRBD1. Unmatched junction bases numbered 2, after V lost 5 bases and J lost 6 bases. Germline assignment: CDR1 MNHEY and CDR2 SVGAGI. This CDR3 is 12 amino acids long. CDR3 sequence reads: CASSRTGNGYTF. The DNA for the CDR3 is TGTGCCAGCAGTCGGACAGGGAATGGCTACACCTTC.

The chain links TRBV28 to TRBJ2-2; 8 bases map to TRBD2. The length of the CDR3 is 14 residues. V was clipped by 10 bases and J by 5 bases; unmatched bases: 9. CDR1 and CDR2 (germline): MDHEN, SYDVKM. This CDR3 reads CAIRVAGGTGELFF. DNA of the CDR3: TGTGCCATCAGGGTCGCGGGAGGAACCGGGGAGCTGTTTTTT. The full variable domain, with the rest looked up from reference TRBV28 and TRBJ2-2, is DVKVTQSSRYLVKRTGEKVFLECVQDMDHENMFWYRQDPGLGLRLIYFSYDVKMKEKGDIPEGYSVSREKKERFSLILESASTNQTSMYLCAIRVAGGTGELFFGEGSRLTVL.

The chain employs TRBV28 and TRBJ2-7; D is perhaps TRBD1 (6 bases). The CDR3 runs 14 residues. The V and J ends lost 4 bases and 10 bases respectively, with 20 bases between them. Germline lookup yields CDR1 MDHEN and CDR2 SYDVKM. The CDR3 region is CASSSGGPAIDQYF. CDR3 nucleotides: TGTGCCAGCAGTTCTGGGGGCCCGGCCATAGATCAGTACTTC.

The chain carries TRBV3-1 (or the pseudogene TRBV3-2) and TRBJ2-5, with 8 bases matching TRBD2. This CDR3 has 16 residues. From germline, CDR1 is LGHDT and CDR2 YNNKEL (reference sequence). V lost 3 bases to trimming and J lost 4 bases; unmatched junction nucleotides: 10. CDR3 nucleotides: TGTGCCAGCAGCCAGAGGAACCGGGAGGGCCGAGAGACCCAGTACTTC. The encoded protein is CASSQRNREGRETQYF.

In its sample, this clone was seen once. The chain combines TRBV2 with TRBJ2-1; tentatively, D is TRBD2 (5 bases). Looked up from germline, CDR1 is SNHLY and CDR2 is FYNNEI. With 8 bases removed from V and 9 bases from J, the gap between germline ends came to 17 bases. The CDR3 covers 13 residues. The chain's CDR3 is CASEDSVAGEQFF. In nucleotides, the CDR3 is TGTGCCAGCGAGGATAGCGTCGCCGGTGAGCAGTTCTTC.

The chain uses TRBV6-1 and TRBJ1-5, with D unresolved. CDR1 and CDR2 (germline): MNHNS, SASEGT. The CDR3 runs 15 residues. The V end was cut by 1 base, the J end by 9 bases, with 16 bases between. CDR3 sequence (DNA): TGTGCCAGCAGTGAAGGAGGGAACCCTACCTGGCCCCAGCATTTT. As protein: CASSEGGNPTWPQHF.

The chain links TRBV6-4 to TRBJ1-4; TRBD1 matches 8 bases. Per germline, CDR1 MRHNA and CDR2 SNTAGT. J gave up 8 bases and V 3 bases, and 11 bases lay outside the gene matches. The CDR3 extends over 16 amino acids. Here the CDR3 DNA reads TGTGCCAGCAGTGAGGACAGGGAGGCCCCAGAAGAAAAACTGTTTTTT. Translating gives CASSEDREAPEEKLFF.

The chain recombines TRBV5-1 with TRBJ1-2; D possibly corresponds to TRBD1 (5 bases). The CDR3 covers 14 residues. Trimming removed 4 bases from V and 4 bases from J, with 14 bases in between. The V gene's germline CDR1 is SGHRS and CDR2 YFSETQ. CDR3: CASSPQGGAYGYTF. CDR3 nucleotide sequence: TGCGCCAGCAGCCCGCAGGGCGGGGCCTATGGCTACACCTTC.